One and the same sample provided the 8 T cell receptor beta chains below, sequenced in a study of cytomegalovirus exposure and HLA in healthy donors. A multiplex PCR was run with 60 Vbeta primers and 13 Jbeta primers. Method: immunoSEQ multiplex PCR; TCRdb's copy keeps in-frame clones and lacks some. The data hold about 52,000 clones, with about 57% observed a single time. The sequencing sample was made of PBMCs. The receptors here all came from a human donor in good health.

Notes on this clone: One end of the junction fails to match germline, which may point to a read error. The chain couples TRBV7-9 to TRBJ2-7; 12 bases line up with TRBD1. This CDR3 comprises 17 residues. Germline values: CDR1 SEHNR, CDR2 FQNEAQ (reference sequence). CDR3 coding DNA: TGTTCCAGCAGCTTTAGTTTTGGGACAGGGGGCCTCTACGAGCAGTACTTC. As protein: CSSSFSFGTGGLYEQYF.

In this sample, this clone turned up a few times. The chain joins TRBV30 to TRBJ1-2; D not certain. Germline V CDR1 and CDR2: GTSNPN, SVGIG (reference sequence). The length of the CDR3 is 11 residues. V lost 6 bases and J lost 1, with 6 bases in between. The CDR3 DNA reads as TGTGCCTGTGAGGTTAACTATGGCTACACCTTC. This codes for CACEVNYGYTF.

The rearrangement uses TRBV6-5 and TRBJ1-2; D not certain. From germline, CDR1 is MNHEY and CDR2 SVGAGI. Trimming stripped 0 bases from V and 4 bases from J, with 12 bases between. The CDR3 length is 15 residues. The CDR3 DNA sequence: TGTGCCAGCAGTTACTCCACACGGGGTGGCTATGGCTACACCTTC. Its protein is CASSYSTRGGYGYTF.

The CDR3 sequence: CASQGYGYTF. CDR3 DNA sequence: TGTGCCAGCCAGGGTTATGGCTACACCTTC. J is TRBJ1-2 and V is TRBV19; D may be TRBD1 (5 bases). Per the germline V gene, CDR1 is LNHDA and CDR2 is SQIVND (reference sequence). This CDR3 comprises 10 residues. V was clipped by 9 bases and J by 5 bases, with 7 bases between them.

J is TRBJ2-6 and V is TRBV2; a possible D gene is TRBD1 (6 bases). V dropped 6 bases and J dropped 2 bases, with 11 bases sitting between them. The CDR3 spans 15 residues. Germline V lookup: CDR1 SNHLY, CDR2 FYNNEI. CDR3 loop: CASSANRAGANVLTF. The DNA for the CDR3 is TGTGCCAGCAGCGCGAACAGGGCTGGGGCCAACGTCCTGACTTTC.

This chain uses TRBV18 with TRBJ1-5; TRBD1 matches 7 bases. This CDR3 spans 15 amino acids. The V gene end was trimmed by 4 bases and the J gene end by 1 base; junction bases not matched to a gene: 4. Germline values: CDR1 KGHSH, CDR2 LQKENI. The CDR3 region is CASSQTGRSNQPQHF. The CDR3 coding sequence is TGTGCCAGCTCACAGACAGGGAGGAGCAATCAGCCCCAGCATTTT. Full variable domain (remainder filled in from reference TRBV18 and TRBJ1-5): NAGVMQNPRHLVRRRGQEARLRCSPMKGHSHVYWYRQLPEEGLKFMVYLQKENIIDESGMPKERFSAEFPKEGPSILRIQQVVRGDSAAYFCASSQTGRSNQPQHFGDGTRLSIL.

V gene TRBV2 combines with J gene TRBJ2-3; TRBD2 matches 15 bases. The CDR3 totals 14 residues. V was clipped by 8 bases and J by 8 bases; unmatched bases: 5. Germline loops: CDR1 SNHLY, CDR2 FYNNEI. CDR3 sequence reads: CASQRTSGRGTQYF. The CDR3, as DNA: TGTGCCAGCCAAAGGACTAGCGGGAGGGGTACGCAGTATTTT.

This chain connects TRBV6-5 to TRBJ1-6; a weak D match, TRBD1 (5 bases). V dropped 6 bases and J dropped 10 bases, with 10 bases sitting between them. The germline V gene has CDR1 MNHEY and CDR2 SVGAGI. This CDR3 comprises 12 residues. CDR3 nucleotides: TGTGCCAGCAGGGCAGGGTCCTCACCCCTCCACTTT. Its protein is CASRAGSSPLHF.